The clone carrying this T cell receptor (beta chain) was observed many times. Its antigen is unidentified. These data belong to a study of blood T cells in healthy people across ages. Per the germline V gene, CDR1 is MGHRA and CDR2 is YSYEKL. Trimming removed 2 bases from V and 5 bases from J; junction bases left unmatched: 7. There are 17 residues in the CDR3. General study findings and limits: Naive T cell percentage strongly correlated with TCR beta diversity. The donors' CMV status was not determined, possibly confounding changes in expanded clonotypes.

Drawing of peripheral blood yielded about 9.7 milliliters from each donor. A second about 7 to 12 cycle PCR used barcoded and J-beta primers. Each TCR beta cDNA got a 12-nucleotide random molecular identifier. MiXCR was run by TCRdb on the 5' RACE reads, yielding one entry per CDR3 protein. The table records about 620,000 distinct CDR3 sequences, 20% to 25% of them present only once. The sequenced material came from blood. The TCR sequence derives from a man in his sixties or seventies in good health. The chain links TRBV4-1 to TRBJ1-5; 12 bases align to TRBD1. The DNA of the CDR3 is TGCGCCAGCAGCCAACCTACTGGGACAGGGGGCGATCAGCCCCAGCATTTT. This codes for CASSQPTGTGGDQPQHF.